The TCR beta chain described here comes from a study of regulatory T cells in long-lasting Graves disease (dated by TCRdb to the early 2020s). Concerning the study at large: To count as having persistent Graves' disease, a patient had to have received antithyroid drug treatment for over 5 years with TSH receptor autoantibodies remaining persistently positive. Patients with persistent Graves' disease were compared with patients with newly diagnosed Graves' disease using TCR sequencing and RNA sequencing of peripheral blood. The study was conducted in China and was registered as a clinical trial. A total of approximately 35 samples were covered by TCR sequencing, comprising approximately 13 persistent and around 20 newly diagnosed Graves' disease patients. Antithyroid drugs had been taken for about 9.7 years on average by persistent Graves' disease patients in the clinical cohort.

In regard to this clonotype: The antigen this receptor binds is unknown. No base quality values were provided; no much bigger clone lies one nucleotide off.

The CDR3 contains 14 residues, cysteine and phenylalanine counted. Only the CDR3 DNA is retained, 42 bases long and in frame from the first base. V is cut back by 2 bases and J by 3 bases, with 0 bases in the junction unmatched. According to the germline V gene, CDR1 reads SNHLY and CDR2 reads FYNNEI. Study-level results and caveats: Only peripheral blood was studied, because thyroid tissue, the primary lesion, was inaccessible. Compared with newly diagnosed patients, persistent Graves' disease patients had lower TCR Shannon entropy and fewer highly expanded clones, which suggests clonal expansion. Preferential use of TRBV28, TRBJ1-2 and TRBJ2-5 was observed in persistent disease, whereas TRBV20-1 and TRBJ2-1 were favored in newly diagnosed disease. Patients with persistent disease shared more public clonotypes (around 2,700) than newly diagnosed patients did (966). Sequencing and analysis were restricted to the TCR beta chain. The authors noted that the small sample size was a limitation that may lower accuracy.

Library preparation used multiplex PCR. The instrument was an Illumina HiSeq 4000. iRepertoire HTBI primers and Arm-PCR amplification of CDR3 regions were used to construct TCR beta libraries. PCR products were gel purified before sequencing. Concerning the study's data processing: Gene usage analysis of CDR3 amino acid clonotypes used the 62 TRBV and 14 to 15 TRBJ segments found across samples. COPE and FqMerger were used to merge the filtered high-quality paired reads into contigs. BLAST was used to align contigs to IMGT TRBV, TRBD and TRBJ reference genes, with CDR3 defined following IMGT. Highly expanded clones were defined as clonotypes with a frequency above 0.1%. Shannon entropy served as the measure of repertoire diversity, while the Gini coefficient captured V-J evenness. A clonotype was considered public if more than one individual shared it. TCRdb reprocessed the public reads (quality trimming at Q25 with fastp, clone calling with MiXCR) and kept in-frame beta chains. Every entry covers one CDR3 protein and lists the most common genes and DNA from its rows. The V and J calls come from TCRdb's annotation, not from the publication. This sample holds hundreds of thousands of distinct CDR3 sequences; around 30% were observed only once. About two fifths of the sample lies in the top ten.

The label giving this sample's time point can be read as: persistent/refractory GD, antithyroid drugs over 5 years with positive TRAb. For both TCR sequencing and RNA sequencing, RNA was extracted from PBMCs using TRIzol. The diagnosis of Graves' disease followed American Thyroid Association guidelines. Recruitment of patients was carried out at an endocrinology department in Xi'an, China. Each patient gave approximately 9.7 milliliters of peripheral blood, collected in an EDTA anticoagulant tube. Ficoll Paque Plus density gradient separation was used to isolate PBMCs, and no further T cell sorting was performed. An Agilent 2100 Bioanalyzer and agarose gel were used to assess RNA quality, and a NanoDrop 2000 was used to measure RNA concentration.

The source material was peripheral blood mononuclear cells (PBMCs), sampled when the disease was refractory, from a patient treated with antithyroid drugs. The receptor chain draws on TRBV2 and TRBJ2-1; the junction holds 8 bases that match TRBD2. The sequence came from a female donor with Graves disease. The DNA sequence is TGTGCCAGCAGTGAACGGGAGGGCTACAATGAGCAGTTCTTC. It is translated as CASSEREGYNEQFF.